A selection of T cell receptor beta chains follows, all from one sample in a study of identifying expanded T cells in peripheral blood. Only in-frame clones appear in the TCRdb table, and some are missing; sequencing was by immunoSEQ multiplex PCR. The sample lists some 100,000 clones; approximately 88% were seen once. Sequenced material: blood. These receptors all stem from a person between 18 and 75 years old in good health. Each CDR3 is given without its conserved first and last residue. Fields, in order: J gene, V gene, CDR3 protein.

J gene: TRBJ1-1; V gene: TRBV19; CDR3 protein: ASSRDRGRTPPGTEAF
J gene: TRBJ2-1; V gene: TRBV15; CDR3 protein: ATKQSGGRTNNEQF
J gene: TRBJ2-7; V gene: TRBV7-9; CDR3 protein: ASSSNGGTATYEQY
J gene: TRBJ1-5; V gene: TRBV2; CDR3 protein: ASSEGQAVLPQH
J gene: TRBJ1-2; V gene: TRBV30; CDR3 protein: ACPRVRAQAGYGYT
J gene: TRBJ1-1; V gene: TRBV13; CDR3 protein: ASSLGGNTEAF
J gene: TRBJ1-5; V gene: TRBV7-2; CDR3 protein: ASSPDKGRNQPQH
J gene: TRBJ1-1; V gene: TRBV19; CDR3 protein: ASSIFQTSVNTEAF
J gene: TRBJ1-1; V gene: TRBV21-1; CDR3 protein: ASSKVAGPNTEAF
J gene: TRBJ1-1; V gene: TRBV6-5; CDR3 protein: ASSYSMTPYTEAF
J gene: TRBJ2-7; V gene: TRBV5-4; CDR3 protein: ASSLGGTGTEQY
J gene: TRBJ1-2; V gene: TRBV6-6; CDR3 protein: ASSYRSSYGYT
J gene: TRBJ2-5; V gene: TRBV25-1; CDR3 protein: ASRGPEGQETQY
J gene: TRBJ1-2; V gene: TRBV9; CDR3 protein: ASSRRGLLYGYT
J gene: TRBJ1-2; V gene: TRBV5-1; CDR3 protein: ASSLAGLNYGYT